This is a list of T cell receptor beta chains from one sample in a study of blood T cell repertoires in COVID-19. Only in-frame clones appear in the TCRdb table, and some are missing; sequencing was by immunoSEQ multiplex PCR. The sample holds over 85,000 clones; 80% to 90% are singletons and the top ten take 15%. The material sequenced was peripheral blood. The receptors shown here come from a human donor in a cohort sampled during active COVID-19. Each CDR3 is given with its conserved first and last residue. The D gene is left open where the match is weak. Size values are once, few and many counts, or a class for expanded clones, and some rows have none.

size	D	V	J	DNA	CDR3
few	TRBD1	TRBV19	TRBJ2-6	TGTGCCAGTAGCCCGGGACAGGCCTCTGGGGCCAACGTCCTGACTTTC	CASSPGQASGANVLTF
NA	TRBD1	TRBV27	TRBJ2-1	TGTGCCAGCACTCCGGGACAGTACAATGAGCAGTTCTTC	CASTPGQYNEQFF
NA	TRBD1	TRBV2	TRBJ1-2	TGTGCCAGCACAGGGACAGGAACCTATGGCTACACCTTC	CASTGTGTYGYTF
once	NA	TRBV27	TRBJ1-2	TGTGCCAGCAGTTTATACCCGGGGGGGAACTATGGCTACACCTTC	CASSLYPGGNYGYTF
NA	TRBD1	TRBV2	TRBJ2-1	TGTGCCAGCACTCCGGGACAGGGCTATGAGCAGTTCTTC	CASTPGQGYEQFF
NA	NA	TRBV7-2	TRBJ1-1	TGTGCCGCCAGCTCCCAGACAGGACCGGGCACTGAAGCTTTCTTT	CAASSQTGPGTEAFF
NA	NA	TRBV3-1/TRBV3-2	TRBJ1-1	TGTGCCAGCAGCCAAGAACTCGTCAGGGGGAACACTGAAGCTTTCTTT	CASSQELVRGNTEAFF
NA	NA	TRBV3-1/TRBV3-2	TRBJ2-3	TGTGCCAGCAGCCCCGAACGGGGTACGCAGTATTTT	CASSPERGTQYF
many	TRBD1	TRBV20-1	TRBJ2-1	TGCAGTGCTAGTCGTTGGGACAGGGCCCACAGGGAGCAGTTCTTC	CSASRWDRAHREQFF
NA	NA	TRBV7-9	TRBJ1-2	TGTGCCAGCACCCCCCCCGTTGCAGGGTGGTATGGCTACACCTTC	CASTPPVAGWYGYTF
NA	TRBD1	TRBV6-5	TRBJ2-7	TGTGCCAGCAGAACGGGACAGCACTACGAGCAGTACTTC	CASRTGQHYEQYF
NA	NA	TRBV4-1	TRBJ1-1	TGCGCCAGCAGCCCCCCGGGCACTGAAGCTTTCTTT	CASSPPGTEAFF
NA	TRBD2	TRBV6-2/TRBV6-3	TRBJ2-6	TGTGCCAGCAGTCGGGGGACTAGCGGGAGGGCCGTCTCTGGGGCCAACGTCCTGACTTTC	CASSRGTSGRAVSGANVLTF
NA	NA	TRBV7-8	TRBJ1-2	TGTGCCAGCAGCTTAGCGCAACTTGTCCCTGGACAACCTGATCCTTATGGCTACACCTTC	CASSLAQLVPGQPDPYGYTF
NA	NA	TRBV11-3	TRBJ1-1	TGTGCCAGCAGCTTAACGGGGGGAGGTACTGAAGCTTTCTTT	CASSLTGGGTEAFF
NA	NA	TRBV5-6	TRBJ2-3	TGTGCCAGCAGCTCCCGGTCCGGTTCAGATACGCAGTATTTT	CASSSRSGSDTQYF
once	TRBD1	TRBV7-8	TRBJ1-2	TGTGCCAGCAGCCATAGCCGTGGACAGGGGGCGTACTTTGGCTACACCTTC	CASSHSRGQGAYFGYTF
NA	TRBD1	TRBV5-1	TRBJ2-3	TGCGCCAGCAGCGACGGGGGACAGGGGGCGACAGATACGCAGTATTTT	CASSDGGQGATDTQYF
NA	NA	TRBV11-1	TRBJ2-5	TGTGCCAGCAGCTTAGTACTGGAGACCCAGTACTTC	CASSLVLETQYF